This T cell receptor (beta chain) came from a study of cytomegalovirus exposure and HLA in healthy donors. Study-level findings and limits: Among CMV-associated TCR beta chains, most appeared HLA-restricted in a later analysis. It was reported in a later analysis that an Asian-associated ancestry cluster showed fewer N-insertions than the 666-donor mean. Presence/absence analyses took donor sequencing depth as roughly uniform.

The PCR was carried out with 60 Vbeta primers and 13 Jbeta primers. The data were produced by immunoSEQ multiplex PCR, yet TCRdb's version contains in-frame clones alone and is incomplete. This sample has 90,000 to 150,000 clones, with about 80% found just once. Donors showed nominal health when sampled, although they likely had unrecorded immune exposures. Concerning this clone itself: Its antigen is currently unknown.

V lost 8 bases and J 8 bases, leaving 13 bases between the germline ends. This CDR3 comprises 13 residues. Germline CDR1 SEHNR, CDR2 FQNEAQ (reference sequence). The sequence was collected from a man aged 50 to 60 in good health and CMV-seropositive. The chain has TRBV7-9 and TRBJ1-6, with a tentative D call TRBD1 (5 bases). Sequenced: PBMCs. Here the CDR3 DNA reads TGTGCCAGCGCGAGCAGGGTCGATTCACCCCTCCACTTT. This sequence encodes CASASRVDSPLHF. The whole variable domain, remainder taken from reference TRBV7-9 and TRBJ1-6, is DTGVSQNPRHKITKRGQNVTFRCDPISEHNRLYWYRQTLGQGPEFLTYFQNEAQLEKSRLLSDRFSAERPKGSFSTLEIQRTEQGDSAMYLCASASRVDSPLHFGNGTRLTVT.